Sequencing of this T cell receptor (beta chain) was carried out in a study of blood T cell repertoires in COVID-19 (dated by TCRdb to about 2020). Looking at the study overall: Samples covering the acute and convalescent phases of COVID-19 were provided by collaborators in the United States, Italy and Spain. The prospective study material was composed of cDNA or gDNA derived from T cells, B-cell-depleted T cells, or PBMCs. Deeply sampled blood TCRbeta repertoires from subjects exposed to, actively infected with, or recovered from COVID-19 were included in the dataset. The repertoires were released in a freely available public database meant as a resource for research on the immune response to SARS-CoV-2. The samples were drawn from the first 160 participants of the ongoing ImmuneRACE study and from some 1,300 subjects provided by 6 global collaborators. Nearly every sample came with metadata listing a de-identified subject ID, COVID-19 status, age in years and sex. Where available, HLA class I and class II types were obtained from metadata supplied by the sample provider rather than from assay-based typing. General study outcomes and caveats: Clinical and demographic metadata were provided uncurated, with the amount varying by source and participant.

The germline V gene specifies MRHNA as CDR1 and SNTAGT as CDR2. V is cut by 7 bases and J by 3 bases, and the space between the germline ends is 14 bases. The CDR3 measures 14 amino acids from cysteine to phenylalanine. Only the CDR3 portion is preserved as DNA: 42 bases, with reading frame beginning at the first base. A second Seattle source provided samples from volunteer blood donors who had recovered from COVID-19. Each collaborating institution followed its own protocols to collect whole blood in K2EDTA tubes. For TCRbeta analysis, collaborators shipped samples as frozen whole blood, isolated PBMCs, or DNA extracted from either of those sample types. TCRbeta CDR3 regions were amplified from genomic DNA by means of the immunoSEQ Assay, a bias-controlled multiplex PCR. On the study's bioinformatics: The number of nucleated cells in each sample was estimated by amplification of reference gene primers within the assay. To quantify the absolute abundance of each unique TCRbeta CDR3 rearrangement, sequence reads were collapsed and filtered. Productive Simpson clonality was computed per sample as the square root of Simpson's diversity index over productive rearrangements. TCRdb limited this immuneACCESS table to in-frame rearrangements with V and J called. A share of clones is missing; checked studies link under half to unresolved V genes, and the rest is unexplained. V, J and clone size are taken as reported in that table, and D and trimming were inferred from the DNA itself. The sample table records some 160,000 clones; 80% to 90% of these occur just once. The top ten hold approximately 19% of the sample.

Details on this clone: Its specific antigen is unknown. No per-base quality is available; no much larger clone lies one base away.

The source is a woman aged 70-85 years who had recovered from COVID-19. The V and J genes are TRBV6-4 and TRBJ2-3; no D gene call is confident. Sequenced material: peripheral blood. At the DNA level, the sequence is TGTGCCAGCAAGGTCGGAGTGGGTACAGATACGCAGTATTTT. Translated, this is CASKVGVGTDTQYF.